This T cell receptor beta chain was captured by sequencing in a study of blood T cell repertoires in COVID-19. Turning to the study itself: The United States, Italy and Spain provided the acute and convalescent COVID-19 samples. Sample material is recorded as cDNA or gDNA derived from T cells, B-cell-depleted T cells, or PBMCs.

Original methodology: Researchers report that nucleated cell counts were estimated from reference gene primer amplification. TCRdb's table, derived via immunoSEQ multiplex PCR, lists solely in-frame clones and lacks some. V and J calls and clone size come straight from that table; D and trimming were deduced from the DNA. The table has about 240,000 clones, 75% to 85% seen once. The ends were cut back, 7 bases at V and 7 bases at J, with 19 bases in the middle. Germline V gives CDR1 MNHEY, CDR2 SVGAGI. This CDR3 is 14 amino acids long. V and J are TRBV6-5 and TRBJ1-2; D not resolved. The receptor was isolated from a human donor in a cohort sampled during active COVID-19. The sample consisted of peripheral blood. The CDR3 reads CASNWQATTTGYTF. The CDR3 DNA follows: TGTGCCAGCAACTGGCAGGCTACGACGACTGGCTACACCTTC.